This T cell receptor (beta chain) was observed in a study of sequential checkpoint blockade in melanoma (dated by TCRdb to between 2018 and 2021). Regarding the complete study: Patients were assigned by 1:1 randomization to either first-line nivolumab followed by ipilimumab (arm A) or ipilimumab followed by nivolumab (arm B). Maintenance nivolumab was given following each of the two trial sequences. Paper-wide results and their limitations: Larger, independent patient cohorts are needed to validate the response-prediction model that combines TCR metrics and mutation burden.

What the treatment or condition label conveys for this sample: randomized to nivolumab then ipilimumab (arm A) or the reverse (arm B). None of the patients in the trial had previously been given DNA-damaging chemotherapy. Thawed PBMCs were sorted on a FACS Aria II flow cytometer to isolate live CD3+CD8+ cells negative for CD19 and CD56. CheckMate 064, a randomized, open-label phase II trial of sequential checkpoint blockade, was the source of the samples, all of which came from patients with melanoma. Leukapheresis was used to collect peripheral blood mononuclear cells, which were then purified with Ficoll-Paque and frozen in human serum with roughly 9.8% DMSO. Immediately after sorting, the purity of the sorted blood CD3+CD8+ cells was confirmed to be >98%, and DNA was then extracted. TCRbeta CDR3 regions were immunosequenced from genomic DNA with the immunoSEQ Assay. Before high-throughput sequencing, genomic DNA was amplified using bias-controlled multiplex PCR. From the authors' description of their analysis: To quantify the absolute abundance of each unique TCRbeta CDR3 region, the sequences were collapsed and filtered. Clonality, defined as 1 minus Pielou's evenness, was calculated using productive rearrangements only. A previously published method was used to identify clones whose frequencies were significantly greater in on-treatment samples than in baseline samples. Here the immuneACCESS table is served through TCRdb, limited to in-frame sequences with V and J called. Missing clones are a known gap in these copies; in checked studies unresolved V genes cover under half, and the rest lacks a known reason. Clone size and V and J calls were adopted from that table, with D and trimming inferred from the DNA. In this sample the table shows 15,000 to 20,000 clones, about 69% of which occur a single time. The ten largest account for approximately 17% of the sample.

To note about this clone: The antigen it binds to is not known. Base qualities were left out, and no much larger clone turns up one base away.

Source: CD8+ T cells sorted from blood (inferred from file names), taken from a patient given nivolumab and ipilimumab in sequence. The TCR comes from a human donor with melanoma.

The CDR3 protein is CASSQRTGQETQYF. The DNA sequence is TGTGCCAGCAGCCAGAGGACAGGACAAGAGACCCAGTACTTC. Recombination linked TRBV5-4 to TRBJ2-5; TRBD1 aligns with 7 central bases. V has 4 bases trimmed and J has 2 bases trimmed; junction bases matching no gene number 5. CDR1 and CDR2 are read off the germline V gene (reference sequence) as SGHNT and YYREEE. The CDR3 has 14 amino acids, counting the end cysteine and phenylalanine. The sequence is cut down to CDR3 DNA, 42 bases in frame from base 1. Outside the CDR3, residues come from the reference TRBV5-4 and TRBJ2-5 proteins, so the full variable domain is: ETGVTQSPTHLIKTRGQQVTLRCSSQSGHNTVSWYQQALGQGPQFIFQYYREEENGRGNFPPRFSGLQFPNYSSELNVNALELDDSALYLCASSQRTGQETQYFGPGTRLLVL.